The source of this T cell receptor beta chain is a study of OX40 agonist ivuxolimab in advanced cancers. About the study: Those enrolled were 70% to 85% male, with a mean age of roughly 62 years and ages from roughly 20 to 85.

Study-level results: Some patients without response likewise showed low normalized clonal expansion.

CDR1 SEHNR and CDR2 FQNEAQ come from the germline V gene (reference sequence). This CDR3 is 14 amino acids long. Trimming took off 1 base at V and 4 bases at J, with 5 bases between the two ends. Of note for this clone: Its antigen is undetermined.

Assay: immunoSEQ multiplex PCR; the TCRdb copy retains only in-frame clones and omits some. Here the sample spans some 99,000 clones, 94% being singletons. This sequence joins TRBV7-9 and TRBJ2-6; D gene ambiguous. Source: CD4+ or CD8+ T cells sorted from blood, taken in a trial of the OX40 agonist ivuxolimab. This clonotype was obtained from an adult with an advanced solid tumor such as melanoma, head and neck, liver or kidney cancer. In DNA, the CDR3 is TGTGCCAGCAGCTTAGGCCTGGGGGCCAACGTCCTGACTTTC. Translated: CASSLGLGANVLTF.